This T cell receptor (beta chain) was documented in a study of beta chain features in type 1 diabetes. Study overall: Analysis included around 110,000,000 sorted cells drawn from all samples.

Study outcomes and limitations: The naive, central memory and Treg TCRB repertoires of patients appeared to be more similar to one another than those of healthy donors. VDJ junctions in type 1 diabetes patients carried more deletions and fewer insertions. Shortening of TCRB CDR3s, moderate but significant, appeared in all four CD4+ subsets of Type 1 diabetes patients.

As for this clone: The antigen is not known.

The isolated RNA, all of it, was reverse transcribed, so expressed TCRB transcripts were what got sequenced. Sequencing used immunoSEQ multiplex PCR; TCRdb keeps in-frame clones, though not all of them. This sample has 250,000 to 350,000 clones, with 14% found just once. Blood was drawn once from each donor into heparinised tubes. The draws averaged approximately 110 mL. In germline, CDR1 is SGHRS, CDR2 YFSETQ. There are 15 residues in the CDR3. V trimming: 0 bases; J trimming: 0 bases; junction bases outside the gene matches: 3. The receptor's source is a man aged 25-45 years with type 1 diabetes. The V gene is TRBV5-1, the J gene TRBJ2-7; 7 nucleotides agree with TRBD2. What was sequenced was naive CD4+ T cells from blood. CDR3 in amino acids: CASSLEAGRSYEQYF. The CDR3 bases are TGCGCCAGCAGCTTGGAAGCGGGACGCTCCTACGAGCAGTACTTC.